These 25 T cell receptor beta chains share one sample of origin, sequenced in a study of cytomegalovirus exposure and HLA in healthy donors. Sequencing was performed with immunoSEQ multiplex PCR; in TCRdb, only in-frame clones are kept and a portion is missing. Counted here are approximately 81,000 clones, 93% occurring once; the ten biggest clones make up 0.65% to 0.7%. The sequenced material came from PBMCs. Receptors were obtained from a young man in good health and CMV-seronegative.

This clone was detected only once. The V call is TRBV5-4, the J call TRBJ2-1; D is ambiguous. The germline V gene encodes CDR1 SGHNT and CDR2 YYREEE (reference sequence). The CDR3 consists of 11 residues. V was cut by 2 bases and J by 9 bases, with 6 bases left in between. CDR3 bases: TGTGCCAGCAGCTTAACGAGTGAGCAGTTCTTC. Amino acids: CASSLTSEQFF.

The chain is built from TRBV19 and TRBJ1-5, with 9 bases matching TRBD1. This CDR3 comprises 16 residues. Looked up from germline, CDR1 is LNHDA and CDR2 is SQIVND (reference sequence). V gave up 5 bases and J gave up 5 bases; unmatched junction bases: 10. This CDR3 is CASSPSGTGFDQPQHF. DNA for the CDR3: TGTGCCAGTAGTCCAAGCGGGACAGGGTTTGATCAGCCCCAGCATTTT.

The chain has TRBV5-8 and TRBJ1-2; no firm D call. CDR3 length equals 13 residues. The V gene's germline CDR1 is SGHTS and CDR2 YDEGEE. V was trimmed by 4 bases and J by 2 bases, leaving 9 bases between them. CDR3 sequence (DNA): TGTGCCAGCAGCGAGCAGACAAACTATGGCTACACCTTC. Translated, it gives CASSEQTNYGYTF.

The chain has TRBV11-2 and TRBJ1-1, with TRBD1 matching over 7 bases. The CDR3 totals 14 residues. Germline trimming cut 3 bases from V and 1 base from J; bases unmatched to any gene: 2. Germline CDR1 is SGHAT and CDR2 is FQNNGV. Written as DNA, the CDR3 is TGTGCCAGCAGCTTGGGACAGACGAACACTGAAGCTTTCTTT. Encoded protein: CASSLGQTNTEAFF.

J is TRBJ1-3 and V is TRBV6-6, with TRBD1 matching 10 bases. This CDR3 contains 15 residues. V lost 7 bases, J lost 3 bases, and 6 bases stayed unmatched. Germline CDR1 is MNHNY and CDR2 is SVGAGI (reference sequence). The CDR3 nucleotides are TGTGCCAGCACCACGGGACAGGGGTTTGGAAACACCATATATTTT. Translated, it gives CASTTGQGFGNTIYF.

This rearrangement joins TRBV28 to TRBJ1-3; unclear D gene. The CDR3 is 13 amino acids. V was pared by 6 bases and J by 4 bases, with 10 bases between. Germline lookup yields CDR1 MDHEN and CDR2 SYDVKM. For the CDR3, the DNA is TGTGCCAGCAGCTCCCTACCGGGAAACACCATATATTTT. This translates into CASSSLPGNTIYF.

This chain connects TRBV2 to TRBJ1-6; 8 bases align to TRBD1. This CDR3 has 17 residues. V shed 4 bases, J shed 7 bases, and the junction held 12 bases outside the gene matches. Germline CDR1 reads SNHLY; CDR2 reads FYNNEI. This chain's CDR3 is CASSGVGTGNGNSPLHF. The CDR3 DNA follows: TGTGCCAGCAGTGGAGTTGGGACAGGTAATGGGAATTCACCCCTCCACTTT.

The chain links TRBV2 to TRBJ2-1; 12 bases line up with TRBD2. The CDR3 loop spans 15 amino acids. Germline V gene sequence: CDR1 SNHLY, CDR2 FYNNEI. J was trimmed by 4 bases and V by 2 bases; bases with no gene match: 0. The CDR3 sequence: CASSELAGGYNEQFF. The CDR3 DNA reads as TGTGCCAGCAGTGAACTAGCGGGGGGGTACAATGAGCAGTTCTTC.

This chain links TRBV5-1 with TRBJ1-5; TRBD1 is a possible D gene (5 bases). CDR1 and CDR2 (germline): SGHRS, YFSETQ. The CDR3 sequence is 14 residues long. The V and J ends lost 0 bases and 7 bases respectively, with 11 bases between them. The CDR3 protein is CASSLVQGGQPQHF. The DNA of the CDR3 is TGCGCCAGCAGCTTGGTGCAGGGAGGACAGCCCCAGCATTTT.

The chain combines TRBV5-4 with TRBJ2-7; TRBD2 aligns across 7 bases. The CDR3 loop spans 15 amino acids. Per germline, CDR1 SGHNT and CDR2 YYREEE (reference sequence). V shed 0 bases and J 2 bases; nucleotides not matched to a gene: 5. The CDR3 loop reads CASSLAGGRAYEQYF. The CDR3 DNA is TGTGCCAGCAGCTTGGCCGGAGGGAGGGCCTACGAGCAGTACTTC.

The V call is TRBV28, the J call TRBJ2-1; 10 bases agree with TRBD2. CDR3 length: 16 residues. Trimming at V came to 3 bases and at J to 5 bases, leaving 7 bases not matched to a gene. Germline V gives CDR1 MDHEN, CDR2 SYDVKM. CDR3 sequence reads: CASSFYGLAANNEQFF. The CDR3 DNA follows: TGTGCCAGCAGTTTCTACGGACTAGCGGCTAACAATGAGCAGTTCTTC.

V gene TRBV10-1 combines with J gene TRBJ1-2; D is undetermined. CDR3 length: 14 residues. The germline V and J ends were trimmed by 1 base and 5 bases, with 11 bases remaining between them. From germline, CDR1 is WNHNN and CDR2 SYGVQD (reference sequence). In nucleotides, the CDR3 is TGCGCCAGCAGTGAGTTGACCTCCGGGTATGGCTACACCTTC. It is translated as CASSELTSGYGYTF.

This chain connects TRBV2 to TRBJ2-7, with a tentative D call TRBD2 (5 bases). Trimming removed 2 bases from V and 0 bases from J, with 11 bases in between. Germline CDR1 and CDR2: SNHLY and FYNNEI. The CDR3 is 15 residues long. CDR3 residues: CASSESDRGSYEQYF. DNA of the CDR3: TGTGCCAGCAGTGAATCGGACCGGGGCTCCTACGAGCAGTACTTC. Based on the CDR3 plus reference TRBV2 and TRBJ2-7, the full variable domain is EPEVTQTPSHQVTQMGQEVILRCVPISNHLYFYWYRQILGQKVEFLVSFYNNEISEKSEIFDDQFSVERPDGSNFTLKIRSTKLEDSAMYFCASSESDRGSYEQYFGPGTRLTVT.

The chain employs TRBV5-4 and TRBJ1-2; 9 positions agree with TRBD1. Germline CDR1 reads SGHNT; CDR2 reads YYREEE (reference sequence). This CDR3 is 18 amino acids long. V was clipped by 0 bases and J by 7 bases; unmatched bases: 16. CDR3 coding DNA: TGTGCCAGCAGCTTGGCTTTTTTTGGGACAGGGTCAAGTGGTGGCTACACCTTC. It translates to CASSLAFFGTGSSGGYTF.

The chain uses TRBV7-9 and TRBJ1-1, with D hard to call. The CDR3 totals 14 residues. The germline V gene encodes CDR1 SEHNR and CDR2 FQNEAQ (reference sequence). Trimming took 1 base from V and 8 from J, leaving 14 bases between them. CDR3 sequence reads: CASSLDQQAREAFF. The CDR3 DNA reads TGTGCCAGCAGCTTAGATCAGCAGGCCAGAGAAGCTTTCTTT.

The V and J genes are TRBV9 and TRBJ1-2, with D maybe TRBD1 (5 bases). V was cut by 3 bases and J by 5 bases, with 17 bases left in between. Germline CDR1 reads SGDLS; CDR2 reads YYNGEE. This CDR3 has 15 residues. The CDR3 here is CASSGTGFMKYGYTF. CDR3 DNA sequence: TGTGCCAGCAGCGGAACAGGTTTTATGAAATATGGCTACACCTTC.

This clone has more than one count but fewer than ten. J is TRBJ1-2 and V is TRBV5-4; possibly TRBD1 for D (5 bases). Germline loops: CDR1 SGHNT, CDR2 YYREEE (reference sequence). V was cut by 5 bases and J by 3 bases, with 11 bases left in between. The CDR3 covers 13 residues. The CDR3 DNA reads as TGTGCCAGCAGAATGGGGGGGGACTATGGCTACACCTTC. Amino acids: CASRMGGDYGYTF.

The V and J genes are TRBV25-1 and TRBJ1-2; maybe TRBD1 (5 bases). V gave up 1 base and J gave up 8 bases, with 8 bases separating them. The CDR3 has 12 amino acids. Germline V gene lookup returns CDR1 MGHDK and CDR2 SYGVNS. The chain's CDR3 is CASSELGPGYTF. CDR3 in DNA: TGTGCCAGCAGTGAATTGGGGCCCGGCTACACCTTC.

The CDR3 reads CASSRLQGNEQFF. CDR3 nucleotides: TGTGCCAGTAGTCGCTTACAGGGGAATGAGCAGTTCTTC. The rearrangement links TRBV19 to TRBJ2-1; 7 bases map to TRBD1. Germline loops: CDR1 LNHDA, CDR2 SQIVND (reference sequence). The CDR3 totals 13 residues. The ends lost 5 bases at V and 7 bases at J; junction bases unmatched: 5.

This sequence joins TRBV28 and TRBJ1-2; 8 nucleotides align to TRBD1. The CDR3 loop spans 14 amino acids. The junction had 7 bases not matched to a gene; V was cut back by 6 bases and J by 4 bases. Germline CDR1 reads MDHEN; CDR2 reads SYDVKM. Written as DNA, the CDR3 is TGTGCCAGCAGACCGGACAGGGAAGTCTATGGCTACACCTTC. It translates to CASRPDREVYGYTF.

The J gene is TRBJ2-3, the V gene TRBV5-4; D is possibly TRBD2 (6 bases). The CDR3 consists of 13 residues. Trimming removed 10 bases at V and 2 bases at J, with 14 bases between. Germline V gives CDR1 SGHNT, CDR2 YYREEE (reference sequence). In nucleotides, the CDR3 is TGTGCCGGCCGGGACTCGGTCACAGATACGCAGTATTTT. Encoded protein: CAGRDSVTDTQYF.

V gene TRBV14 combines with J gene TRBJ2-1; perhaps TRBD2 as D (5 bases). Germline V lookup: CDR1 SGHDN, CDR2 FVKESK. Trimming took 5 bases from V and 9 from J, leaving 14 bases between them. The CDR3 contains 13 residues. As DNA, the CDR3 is TGTGCCAGCAGCAGAACTAGGGTCGGTGAGCAGTTCTTC. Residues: CASSRTRVGEQFF.

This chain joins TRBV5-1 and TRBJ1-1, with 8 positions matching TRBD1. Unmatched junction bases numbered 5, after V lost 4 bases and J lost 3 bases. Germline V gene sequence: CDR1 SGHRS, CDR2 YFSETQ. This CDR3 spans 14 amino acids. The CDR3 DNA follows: TGCGCCAGCAGCATCGGACAGGGAGACACTGAAGCTTTCTTT. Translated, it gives CASSIGQGDTEAFF.

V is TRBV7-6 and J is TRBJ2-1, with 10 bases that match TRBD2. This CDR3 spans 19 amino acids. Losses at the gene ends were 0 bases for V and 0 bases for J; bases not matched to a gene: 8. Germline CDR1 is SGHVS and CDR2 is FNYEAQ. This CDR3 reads CASSLAGLAGGSSYNEQFF. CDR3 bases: TGTGCCAGCAGCTTAGCGGGATTAGCGGGAGGTAGCTCCTACAATGAGCAGTTCTTC.

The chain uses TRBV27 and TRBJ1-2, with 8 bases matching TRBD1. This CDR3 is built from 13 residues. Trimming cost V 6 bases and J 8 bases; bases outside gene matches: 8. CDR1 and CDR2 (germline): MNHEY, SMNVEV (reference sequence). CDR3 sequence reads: CASRSDRVGGYTF. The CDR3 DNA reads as TGTGCCAGCAGGTCGGACAGGGTGGGAGGCTACACCTTC.